This T cell receptor beta chain originates from a study of T cell repertoires in cytomegalovirus infection. Overall study: HLA-C-restricted CMV epitopes, recently identified, and well-studied HLA-B-restricted ones were used by the study. It was the public TCR beta signatures that indicated both CMV infection and matching HLA type.

The study's findings and limits: HLA-C-restricted CMV clonotypes gave the most frequent clonotype in two of eight donors.

Concerning this clonotype: The antigen remains undetermined.

Germline CDR1 reads SGHTA; CDR2 reads FQGNSA. CDR3 length equals 15 residues. The V and J ends lost 6 bases and 3 bases respectively, with 16 bases between them. TCRdb fed the reads into MiXCR, producing one record per CDR3 protein. The table records under 500,000 distinct CDR3 sequences, approximately 42% of them present only once. This receptor was identified in a human donor in good health (CMV status not recorded). Some clones in this sample may be carry-over from other donors' samples. Sequences were derived from cultured PBMCs, sampled from culture after CMV antigen stimulation. The chain uses TRBV7-2 and TRBJ2-3; D gene ambiguous. CDR3 nucleotide sequence: TGTGCCAGCAGTATACAAATCTTACAAACAGATACGCAGTATTTT. This encodes CASSIQILQTDTQYF.